The 28 T cell receptor beta chains below come from one sample, sequenced in a study of chemoradiotherapy in HPV16-positive cancers. Only in-frame clones appear in the TCRdb table, and some are missing; sequencing was by immunoSEQ multiplex PCR. Of around 40,000 clones in the sample, 76% were seen once. The sequenced sample was blood, obtained from a patient who underwent chemoradiotherapy. The receptors here all came from a human donor with HPV-associated anogenital cancer.

The rearrangement links TRBV6-1 to TRBJ2-1; the match to TRBD2 covers 12 bases. The germline gives CDR1 MNHNS, CDR2 SASEGT. With 3 bases clipped from V and 6 bases from J, the junction kept 3 bases outside the gene matches. CDR3 size: 15 residues. Written as DNA, the CDR3 is TGTGCCAGCAGTGATACGGGACTAGCGGGCAATGAGCAGTTCTTC. Translating gives CASSDTGLAGNEQFF.

The CDR3 loop reads CASGFSSLLGSGNTIYF. CDR3 bases: TGTGCTAGTGGTTTCTCATCCCTACTAGGCTCTGGAAACACCATATATTTT. This sequence joins TRBV12-5 and TRBJ1-3; no definite D call. Germline values: CDR1 LGHNT, CDR2 FRNRAP. Trimming took off 3 bases at V and 0 bases at J, with 15 bases between the two ends. This CDR3 has 17 residues.

The chain joins TRBV19 to TRBJ1-1; TRBD1 matches at 7 bases. V dropped 7 bases and J dropped 3; count of bases not matched to a gene: 5. Germline-derived CDR1 and CDR2 are LNHDA and SQIVND (reference sequence). The CDR3 runs 13 residues. This chain's CDR3 is CASTEGQYTEAFF. CDR3 in DNA: TGTGCCAGTACCGAGGGACAGTACACTGAAGCTTTCTTT.

V is TRBV11-2 and J is TRBJ1-1, with TRBD1 as a possible D gene (5 bases). The V gene's germline CDR1 is SGHAT and CDR2 FQNNGV. This CDR3 has 14 residues. The ends were cut back, 2 bases at V and 1 base at J, with 8 bases in the middle. This chain's CDR3 is CASSLSGTNTEAFF. DNA for the CDR3: TGTGCCAGCAGCTTAAGTGGGACGAACACTGAAGCTTTCTTT.

The chain uses TRBV5-1 and TRBJ2-5; the D call may be TRBD1 or TRBD2 (6 bases each). V shed 5 bases and J shed 2 bases, with 13 bases lying between them. CDR3 length: 14 residues. CDR1 SGHRS and CDR2 YFSETQ come from the germline V gene. The chain's CDR3 is CASSLGGQQETQYF. CDR3 nucleotides: TGCGCCAGCAGTCTAGGGGGGCAGCAAGAGACCCAGTACTTC.

The chain combines TRBV14 with TRBJ2-5; tentative D call: TRBD1 (6 bases). V was trimmed by 4 bases and J by 0 bases, leaving 15 bases between them. Germline V lookup: CDR1 SGHDN, CDR2 FVKESK. The CDR3 sequence is 16 residues long. In nucleotides, the CDR3 is TGTGCCAGCAGCCGCGTGGGACACCAGTACCAAGAGACCCAGTACTTC. Translated: CASSRVGHQYQETQYF.

This sequence joins TRBV5-4 and TRBJ2-2; D may match TRBD1 or TRBD2 (5 bases each). V was cut by 7 bases and J by 0 bases, with 16 bases left in between. There are 16 residues in the CDR3. Germline CDR1 and CDR2: SGHNT and YYREEE (reference sequence). DNA for the CDR3: TGTGCCAGCCACGGGGCAGCCATCCCGAACACCGGGGAGCTGTTTTTT. It codes for CASHGAAIPNTGELFF.

There are a few counts of this clone. The rearrangement links TRBV2 to TRBJ1-2; D uncertain. V lost 10 bases and J lost 8, with 11 bases in between. Germline CDR1 is SNHLY and CDR2 is FYNNEI. The CDR3 has 10 amino acids. CDR3 in amino acids: CAITTGGYTF. In DNA, the CDR3 is TGTGCCATCACGACGGGAGGCTACACCTTC.

The chain has TRBV28 and TRBJ1-2; no reliable D call. The CDR3 has 20 amino acids. CDR1 and CDR2 (germline): MDHEN, SYDVKM. Trimming removed 2 bases from V and 0 bases from J, with 25 bases in between. This CDR3 is CASSLIQMDWITSANYGYTF. CDR3 sequence (DNA): TGTGCCAGCAGTTTAATCCAGATGGATTGGATTACTTCTGCTAACTATGGCTACACCTTC.

J is TRBJ1-1 and V is TRBV19; 7 nucleotides align to TRBD1. Germline lookup yields CDR1 LNHDA and CDR2 SQIVND (reference sequence). The trim removed 3 bases at V and 0 bases at J, leaving 4 bases unmatched. The length of the CDR3 is 15 residues. The CDR3 region is CASSMRGQVNTEAFF. The CDR3 DNA sequence: TGTGCCAGTAGTATGAGGGGGCAAGTGAACACTGAAGCTTTCTTT. Supplemented by reference TRBV19 and TRBJ1-1, the full variable domain reads DGGITQSPKYLFRKEGQNVTLSCEQNLNHDAMYWYRQDPGQGLRLIYYSQIVNDFQKGDIAEGYSVSREKKESFPLTVTSAQKNPTAFYLCASSMRGQVNTEAFFGQGTRLTVV.

The chain employs TRBV9 and TRBJ2-3; the match to TRBD1 covers 7 bases. The V gene's germline CDR1 is SGDLS and CDR2 YYNGEE. The CDR3 extends over 18 amino acids. Trimming cost V 1 base and J 4 bases; bases outside gene matches: 15. The CDR3: CASSVTRPTGSEADTQYF. The CDR3 region has the DNA TGTGCCAGCAGCGTAACCCGCCCGACAGGGTCGGAAGCAGATACGCAGTATTTT.

This clone was observed a few times. The rearrangement links TRBV15 to TRBJ2-7; 7 bases line up with TRBD1. The CDR3 consists of 13 residues. From germline, CDR1 is LNHNV and CDR2 YYDKDF (reference sequence). The junction had 8 bases not matched to a gene; V was cut back by 6 bases and J by 6 bases. This chain's CDR3 is CATRRLSGGEQYF. The CDR3 region has the DNA TGTGCCACCAGAAGATTGTCAGGGGGCGAGCAGTACTTC.

The chain recombines TRBV7-2 with TRBJ2-1; D is unresolved. There are 12 residues in the CDR3. Trimming left V 2 bases short and J 4 bases short, with 3 bases between. The germline CDR1 and CDR2 sequences are SGHTA and FQGNSA. DNA for the CDR3: TGTGCCAGCAGCTTAAGGTACAATGAGCAGTTCTTC. Its protein product is CASSLRYNEQFF.

This chain joins TRBV7-2 and TRBJ1-6; 9 bases map to TRBD1. The CDR3 extends over 18 amino acids. The junction had 14 bases not matched to a gene; V was cut back by 4 bases and J by 7 bases. Germline CDR1 and CDR2: SGHTA and FQGNSA. CDR3 DNA: TGTGCCAGCAGCTCACTTCTACAGGGGGCGGTAGGGAATTCACCCCTCCACTTT. Its protein product is CASSSLLQGAVGNSPLHF.

The CDR3 nucleotides read TGTGCCAGCAGCCCAAACACAGGGTCCCCCACTGAAGCTTTCTTT. Protein: CASSPNTGSPTEAFF. V gene TRBV6-4 combines with J gene TRBJ1-1; TRBD1 is a possible D gene (6 bases). V lost 6 bases and J 4 bases, leaving 18 bases between the germline ends. Germline assignment: CDR1 MRHNA and CDR2 SNTAGT. This CDR3 has 15 amino acids.

V gene TRBV6-1 combines with J gene TRBJ1-5; no clear D gene. Trimming left V 5 bases short and J 9 bases short, with 11 bases between. CDR3 length equals 12 residues. The germline CDR1 and CDR2 sequences are MNHNS and SASEGT. CDR3 DNA: TGTGCCAGCAGTATGGGAGATCGGCCCCAGCATTTT. This gives the protein CASSMGDRPQHF.

CDR3 nucleotides: TGTGCCAGCAGCCGACAGGGGCGGGAGACCCAGTACTTC. Translated: CASSRQGRETQYF. The rearrangement links TRBV5-8 to TRBJ2-5; the match to TRBD1 covers 8 bases. The V and J ends lost 4 bases and 5 bases, in that order; junction bases with no gene match: 4. Germline V CDR1 and CDR2: SGHTS, YDEGEE. The CDR3 consists of 13 residues.

The V call is TRBV19, the J call TRBJ1-1; D is ambiguous. The V and J ends lost 5 bases and 8 bases respectively, with 21 bases between them. The germline V gene encodes CDR1 LNHDA and CDR2 SQIVND (reference sequence). The CDR3 extends over 15 amino acids. CDR3 in DNA: TGTGCCAGTAGTGTCCGATTAATGGAAGGTGCGGAAGCTTTCTTT. It translates to CASSVRLMEGAEAFF. The variable domain in full, with the rest retrieved from reference TRBV19 and TRBJ1-1, is DGGITQSPKYLFRKEGQNVTLSCEQNLNHDAMYWYRQDPGQGLRLIYYSQIVNDFQKGDIAEGYSVSREKKESFPLTVTSAQKNPTAFYLCASSVRLMEGAEAFFGQGTRLTVV.

The count of this clone is one. This rearrangement joins TRBV2 to TRBJ2-1; the match to TRBD2 covers 7 bases. The V segment lost 6 bases and the J segment 0 bases; nucleotides outside the gene matches: 5. Germline V gene sequence: CDR1 SNHLY, CDR2 FYNNEI. The CDR3 is 15 amino acids. The CDR3 region is CASSPGTISYNEQFF. As DNA, the CDR3 is TGTGCCAGCAGCCCCGGGACTATCTCCTACAATGAGCAGTTCTTC. Full variable domain (outside the CDR3, taken from reference TRBV2 and TRBJ2-1): EPEVTQTPSHQVTQMGQEVILRCVPISNHLYFYWYRQILGQKVEFLVSFYNNEISEKSEIFDDQFSVERPDGSNFTLKIRSTKLEDSAMYFCASSPGTISYNEQFFGPGTRLTVL.

This chain connects TRBV5-1 to TRBJ2-5; 8 bases map to TRBD2. V shed 1 base and J 2 bases; nucleotides not matched to a gene: 4. The V gene's germline CDR1 is SGHRS and CDR2 YFSETQ. This CDR3 has 15 amino acids. CDR3 bases: TGCGCCAGCAGCTTGCAGACGGGGGGGCAAGAGACCCAGTACTTC. Its protein is CASSLQTGGQETQYF.

The chain employs TRBV5-1 and TRBJ2-7; weak D call: TRBD1 (6 bases). Between the trimmed V and J ends, which lost 0 bases and 5 bases, there was a span of 15 bases. Germline V gene data show CDR1 as SGHRS and CDR2 as YFSETQ. The CDR3 is 15 residues long. The CDR3 loop is CASSLGDTGVDEQYF. In nucleotides, the CDR3 is TGCGCCAGCAGCTTGGGGGACACCGGGGTCGACGAGCAGTACTTC.

The CDR3 DNA is TGTGCCAGCAGTGAACGAGAGGGAAACACCATATATTTT. It encodes CASSEREGNTIYF. V and J are TRBV2 and TRBJ1-3; unclear D gene. CDR1 is SNHLY, CDR2 FYNNEI, per germline. This CDR3 spans 13 amino acids. The ends were cut back, 2 bases at V and 4 bases at J, with 6 bases in the middle.

This clone was picked up a small number of times. The chain combines TRBV29-1 with TRBJ1-2; 7 bases line up with TRBD1. Looked up from germline, CDR1 is SQVTM and CDR2 is ANQGSEA. V trimming: 8 bases; J trimming: 0 bases; junction bases outside the gene matches: 9. There are 14 residues in the CDR3. CDR3 DNA sequence: TGCAGCTTTGTATTGAGGGGGCCTAACTATGGCTACACCTTC. It is translated as CSFVLRGPNYGYTF.

This sequence joins TRBV7-9 and TRBJ1-1; D is ambiguous. Trimming shortened V by 1 base and J by 8 bases, and 8 bases separated the two germline ends. Germline lookup yields CDR1 SEHNR and CDR2 FQNEAQ (reference sequence). The CDR3 runs 12 residues. This chain's CDR3 is CASSLVGIEAFF. The CDR3 DNA is TGTGCCAGCAGCTTAGTGGGGATCGAAGCTTTCTTT.

The chain links TRBV5-5 to TRBJ1-2; no reliable D call. Germline loops: CDR1 SGHKS, CDR2 YYEKEE (reference sequence). The CDR3 is 14 residues long. V was trimmed by 1 base and J by 8 bases, leaving 15 bases between them. CDR3 in amino acids: CASSLLAQVMGYTF. As DNA, the CDR3 is TGTGCCAGCAGCTTGTTGGCCCAGGTAATGGGCTACACCTTC.

This chain links TRBV5-1 with TRBJ2-1; 8 bases align to TRBD1. Looked up from germline, CDR1 is SGHRS and CDR2 is YFSETQ. The CDR3 covers 16 residues. Unmatched junction bases numbered 6, after V lost 0 bases and J lost 4 bases. The CDR3 sequence is CASSLDKQGDYNEQFF. CDR3 coding DNA: TGCGCCAGCAGCTTGGATAAACAGGGGGATTACAATGAGCAGTTCTTC.

V gene TRBV19 combines with J gene TRBJ1-1, with 8 bases that match TRBD1. CDR1 and CDR2 (germline): LNHDA, SQIVND (reference sequence). Losses at the gene ends were 9 bases for V and 4 bases for J; bases not matched to a gene: 10. The CDR3 length is 14 residues. The CDR3, as DNA: TGTGCCAGCCAGGACAGGGTGTATAGCACTGAAGCTTTCTTT. This gives the protein CASQDRVYSTEAFF. Complete variable domain (other parts from reference TRBV19 and TRBJ1-1): DGGITQSPKYLFRKEGQNVTLSCEQNLNHDAMYWYRQDPGQGLRLIYYSQIVNDFQKGDIAEGYSVSREKKESFPLTVTSAQKNPTAFYLCASQDRVYSTEAFFGQGTRLTVV.

This clone was counted between two and nine times. V is TRBV2 and J is TRBJ1-2, with D unclear. The V gene lost 4 bases and the J gene lost 3 bases, with 12 bases spanning the gap. CDR3 length: 14 amino acids. Per the germline V gene, CDR1 is SNHLY and CDR2 is FYNNEI. CDR3: CASSAAVMDYGYTF. CDR3 DNA sequence: TGTGCCAGCAGTGCTGCGGTTATGGACTATGGCTACACCTTC.